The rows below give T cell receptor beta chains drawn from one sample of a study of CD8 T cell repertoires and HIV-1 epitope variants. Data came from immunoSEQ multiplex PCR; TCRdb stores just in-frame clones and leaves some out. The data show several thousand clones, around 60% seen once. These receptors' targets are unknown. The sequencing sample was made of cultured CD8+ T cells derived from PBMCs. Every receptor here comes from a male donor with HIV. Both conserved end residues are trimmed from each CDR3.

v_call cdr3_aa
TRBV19 ATQGANTEAF
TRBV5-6 ASTWGESTGELF
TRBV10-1 ASSESIRLAGVEYNEQF
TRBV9 ASKGTASTDTQY
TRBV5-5 ASSRTGDTEAF
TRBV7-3 ASSPQQGDYEQY
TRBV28 ASRPTGGPQPQH
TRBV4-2 ASSQEGLAVEQF
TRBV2 ASSATSRDTRYSNQPQH
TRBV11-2 ASTLGQGNTEAF
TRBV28 ASSLIDRNLGQY
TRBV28 ASSPLARQLNEQF
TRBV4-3 ASSQEPMNTEAF